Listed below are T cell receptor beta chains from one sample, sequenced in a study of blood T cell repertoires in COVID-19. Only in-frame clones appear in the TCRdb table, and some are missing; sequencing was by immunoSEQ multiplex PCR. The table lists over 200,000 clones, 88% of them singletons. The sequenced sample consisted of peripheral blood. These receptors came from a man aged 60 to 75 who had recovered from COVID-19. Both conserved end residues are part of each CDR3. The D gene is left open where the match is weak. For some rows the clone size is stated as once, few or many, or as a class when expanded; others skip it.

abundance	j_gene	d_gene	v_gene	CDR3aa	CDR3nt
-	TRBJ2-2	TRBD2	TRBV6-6	CASSYLVAGDTGELFF	TGTGCCAGCAGTTACTTGGTAGCGGGGGACACCGGGGAGCTGTTTTTT
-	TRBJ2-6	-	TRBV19	CASSIKSSGANVLTF	TGTGCCAGTAGTATCAAGAGCTCTGGGGCCAACGTCCTGACTTTC
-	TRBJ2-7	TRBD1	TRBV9	CASSAPPGQGNEQYF	TGTGCCAGCAGCGCCCCACCCGGACAGGGTAACGAGCAGTACTTC
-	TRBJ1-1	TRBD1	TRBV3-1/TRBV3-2	CASSQRGRNTEAFF	TGTGCCAGCAGCCAAAGGGGGCGGAACACTGAAGCTTTCTTT
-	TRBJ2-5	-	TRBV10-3	CAIKIGGQETQYF	TGTGCCATCAAAATAGGAGGCCAAGAGACCCAGTACTTC
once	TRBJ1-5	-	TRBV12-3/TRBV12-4	CASRVGRNQPQHF	TGTGCCAGCAGGGTGGGGAGAAATCAGCCCCAGCATTTT
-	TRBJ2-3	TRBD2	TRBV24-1	CATSDQTSGVSDTQYF	TGTGCCACCAGTGACCAGACTAGCGGGGTATCAGATACGCAGTATTTT
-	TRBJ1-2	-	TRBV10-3	CAISESASLAYTF	TGTGCCATCAGTGAGTCGGCTAGTTTAGCCTACACCTTC
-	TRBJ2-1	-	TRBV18	CASSPTRRTSYEQFF	TGTGCCAGCTCACCCACCAGGAGGACGTCGTATGAGCAGTTCTTC
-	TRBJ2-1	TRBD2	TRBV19	CASSITSGGLADNEQFF	TGTGCCAGTAGTATAACTAGCGGGGGCCTGGCCGACAATGAGCAGTTCTTC
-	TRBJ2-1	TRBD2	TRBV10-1	CASSGRRGDNEQFF	TGCGCCAGCAGTGGACGGCGGGGGGACAATGAGCAGTTCTTC
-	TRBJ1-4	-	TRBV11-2	CASGQLYEKLFF	TGTGCCAGCGGACAGCTATATGAAAAACTGTTTTTT
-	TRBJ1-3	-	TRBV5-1	CASSLSPSAGVGNTIYF	TGCGCCAGCAGCTTGTCTCCCTCGGCAGGGGTAGGCAACACCATATATTTT
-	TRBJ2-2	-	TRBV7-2	CASSVLTGTGELFF	TGTGCCAGCAGCGTGTTAACAGGGACCGGGGAGCTGTTTTTT
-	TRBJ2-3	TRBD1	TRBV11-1	CASSIGQGADTQYF	TGTGCCAGCAGCATAGGACAGGGTGCAGATACGCAGTATTTT
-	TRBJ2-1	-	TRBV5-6	CASSPKHSSYNEQFF	TGTGCCAGCAGCCCGAAACACAGCTCCTACAATGAGCAGTTCTTC
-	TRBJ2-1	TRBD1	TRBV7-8	CASSQVQGQVFF	TGTGCCAGCAGCCAAGTCCAGGGACAGGTATTCTTC
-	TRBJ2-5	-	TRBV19	CASSHIGMVQETQYF	TGTGCCAGTAGTCACATCGGGATGGTGCAAGAGACCCAGTACTTC
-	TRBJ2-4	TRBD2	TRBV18	CASSPPSGGAKNIQYF	TGTGCCAGCTCACCCCCTAGCGGGGGGGCCAAAAACATTCAGTACTTC
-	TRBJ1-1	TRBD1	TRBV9	CASSPRQGNTEAFF	TGTGCCAGCAGCCCAAGACAGGGGAACACTGAAGCTTTCTTT
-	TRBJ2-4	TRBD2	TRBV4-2	CASSQEGAAGREGAKNIQYF	TGTGCCAGCAGCCAAGAAGGAGCCGCAGGGAGGGAGGGTGCCAAAAACATTCAGTACTTC
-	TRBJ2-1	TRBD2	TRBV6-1	CASSDPLAGGPVF	TGTGCCAGCAGTGATCCCTTAGCGGGGGGGCCTGTCTTC
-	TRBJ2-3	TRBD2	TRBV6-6	CASSHPVGRGGLQSSTDTQYF	TGTGCCAGCAGTCACCCTGTCGGGAGGGGGGGCCTACAATCTAGCACAGATACGCAGTATTTT
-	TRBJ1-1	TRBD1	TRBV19	CASSPGQGPYTEAFF	TGTGCCAGTAGTCCCGGACAGGGGCCGTACACTGAAGCTTTCTTT
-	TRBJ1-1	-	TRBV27	CASRHTEAFF	TGTGCCAGCAGACATACTGAAGCTTTCTTT
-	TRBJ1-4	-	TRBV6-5	CASSRVQGEKLFF	TGTGCCAGCAGTCGCGTTCAGGGTGAAAAACTGTTTTTT
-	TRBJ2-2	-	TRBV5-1	CASSLVRGNTGELFF	TGCGCCAGCAGCTTGGTTCGGGGGAACACCGGGGAGCTGTTTTTT
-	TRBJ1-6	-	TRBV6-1	CASSEDLDPYNSPLHF	TGTGCCAGCAGTGAAGATCTAGACCCCTATAATTCACCCCTCCACTTT
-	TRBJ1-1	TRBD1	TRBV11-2	CASSLKQGVRAFF	TGTGCCAGCAGTCTCAAACAGGGGGTCCGAGCTTTCTTT
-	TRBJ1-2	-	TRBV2	CASSEALQGRYGYTF	TGTGCCAGCAGTGAAGCGCTTCAGGGCCGCTATGGCTACACCTTC
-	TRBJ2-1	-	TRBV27	CASSESLVGGEQFF	TGTGCCAGCAGTGAGTCCCTAGTTGGCGGCGAGCAGTTCTTC
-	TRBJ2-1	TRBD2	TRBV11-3	CASSLGLPVDEQFF	TGTGCCAGCAGCTTGGGACTACCTGTGGATGAGCAGTTCTTC
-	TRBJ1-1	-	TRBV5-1	CASSWDSTSNTEAFF	TGCGCCAGCAGCTGGGACTCTACCTCGAACACTGAAGCTTTCTTT
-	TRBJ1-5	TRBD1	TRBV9	CASGTGSSGQPQHF	TGTGCCAGCGGGACAGGCTCGTCGGGTCAGCCCCAGCATTTT
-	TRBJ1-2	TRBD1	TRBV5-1	CASSLQGGGYTF	TGCGCCAGCAGTTTGCAGGGGGGCGGCTACACCTTC
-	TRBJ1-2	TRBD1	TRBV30	CAWSVVGTGRYTF	TGTGCCTGGAGTGTAGTAGGGACAGGGCGCTACACCTTC
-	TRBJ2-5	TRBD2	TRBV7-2	CASTRASGVEQETQYF	TGTGCCAGCACGCGGGCTAGCGGGGTGGAGCAAGAGACCCAGTACTTC
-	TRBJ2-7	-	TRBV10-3	CAISELPYSYEQYF	TGTGCCATCAGTGAGTTGCCCTACTCCTACGAGCAGTACTTC
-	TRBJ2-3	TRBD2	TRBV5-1	CASSVTSGGGTDTQYF	TGCGCCAGCAGCGTAACTAGCGGAGGGGGCACAGATACGCAGTATTTT
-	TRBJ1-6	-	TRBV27	CASRMSSYNSPLHF	TGTGCCAGCCGAATGAGCTCCTATAATTCACCCCTCCACTTT
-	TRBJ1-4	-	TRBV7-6	CASSSTGYQTNEKLFF	TGTGCCAGCAGCTCCACAGGGTATCAAACTAATGAAAAACTGTTTTTT
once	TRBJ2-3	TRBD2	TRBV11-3	CASSTGGAVDTQYF	TGTGCCAGCAGCACCGGGGGGGCTGTAGATACGCAGTATTTT
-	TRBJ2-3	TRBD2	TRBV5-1	CASSLGLAGGPNTDTQYF	TGCGCCAGCAGCTTGGGACTAGCGGGGGGGCCCAACACAGATACGCAGTATTTT